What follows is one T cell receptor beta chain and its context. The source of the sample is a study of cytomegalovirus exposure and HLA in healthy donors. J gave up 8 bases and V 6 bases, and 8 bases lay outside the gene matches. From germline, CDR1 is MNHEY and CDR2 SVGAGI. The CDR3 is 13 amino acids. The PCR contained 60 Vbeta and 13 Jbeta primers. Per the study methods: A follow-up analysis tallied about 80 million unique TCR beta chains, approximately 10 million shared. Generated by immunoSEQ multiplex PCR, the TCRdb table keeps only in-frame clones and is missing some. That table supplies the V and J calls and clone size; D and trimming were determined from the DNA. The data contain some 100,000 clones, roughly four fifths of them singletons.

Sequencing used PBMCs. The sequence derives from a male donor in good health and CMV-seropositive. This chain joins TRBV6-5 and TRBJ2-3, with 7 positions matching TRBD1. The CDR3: CASRLTGLGTQYF. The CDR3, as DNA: TGTGCCAGCAGGCTGACAGGGTTAGGTACGCAGTATTTT.